The 27 T cell receptor beta chains below all came from one sample that was sequenced in a study of radiation and T cells in renal cell carcinoma. TCRdb's copy holds only in-frame clones and misses some; the assay was immunoSEQ multiplex PCR. The table shows around 140,000 clones, with roughly 80% occurring only once. The time point here: baseline pretreatment blood. Treatment reported: 15 Gy SBRT to primary tumor, nephrectomy 4 weeks later. The sequenced sample was blood, obtained from a patient whose treatment included radiotherapy and nephrectomy. These receptor sequences come from a woman aged 45-65 years with renal cell carcinoma.

The chain joins TRBV5-1 to TRBJ2-2; 11 nucleotides match TRBD1. Per germline, CDR1 SGHRS and CDR2 YFSETQ. V lost 5 bases to trimming and J lost 5 bases; unmatched junction nucleotides: 5. The CDR3 has 15 residues. The chain's CDR3 is CASRLGQGATGELFF. The CDR3 region has the DNA TGCGCCAGCAGACTCGGACAGGGGGCGACCGGGGAGCTGTTTTTT. The full variable domain, in which reference TRBV5-1 and TRBJ2-2 provide the parts outside the CDR3, is KAGVTQTPRYLIKTRGQQVTLSCSPISGHRSVSWYQQTPGQGLQFLFEYFSETQRNKGNFPGRFSGRQFSNSRSEMNVSTLELGDSALYLCASRLGQGATGELFFGEGSRLTVL.

The chain has TRBV10-3 and TRBJ2-7; TRBD2 matches 7 bases. The CDR3 contains 15 residues. CDR1 and CDR2 (germline): ENHRY, SYGVKD. The V segment lost 3 bases and the J segment 0 bases; nucleotides outside the gene matches: 5. The CDR3 loop reads CAISDSGGGSYEQYF. DNA for the CDR3: TGTGCCATCAGTGATTCTGGCGGGGGCTCCTACGAGCAGTACTTC.

The J gene is TRBJ1-1, the V gene TRBV28; no firm D call. Germline V gene lookup returns CDR1 MDHEN and CDR2 SYDVKM. The CDR3 length is 14 residues. Between the trimmed V and J ends, which lost 3 bases and 5 bases, there was a span of 13 bases. CDR3 sequence reads: CASSLTGLGTEAFF. The CDR3 DNA is TGTGCCAGCAGTTTGACGGGCCTGGGGACTGAAGCTTTCTTT.

About this clone itself: The junction departs from the called germline gene at one end, perhaps through a read error. V is TRBV11-3 and J is TRBJ2-1, with D unclear. The V gene's germline CDR1 is SGHNT and CDR2 YENEEA. The CDR3 is made up of 14 amino acids. CDR3 sequence (DNA): TGTGCCAGCAGCCGCCCTTCCTCCCACAATGAGCAGTTCTTC. Translating it yields CASSRPSSHNEQFF.

The chain links TRBV29-1 to TRBJ2-1, with 9 nucleotides matching TRBD2. J lost 5 bases, V lost 3 bases, and 5 bases had no gene match. The CDR3 runs 14 residues. Germline CDR1 is SQVTM and CDR2 is ANQGSEA. The CDR3 bases are TGCAGCGTTGATCTGGCGGGGGGGAACAATGAGCAGTTCTTC. Protein sequence: CSVDLAGGNNEQFF.

The rearrangement uses TRBV6-4 and TRBJ2-3; 9 bases line up with TRBD1. Germline assignment: CDR1 MRHNA and CDR2 SNTAGT. V gave up 5 bases and J gave up 6 bases; unmatched junction bases: 3. The CDR3 extends over 13 amino acids. DNA for the CDR3: TGTGCCAGCAGTCGACAGGGGGGGGATACGCAGTATTTT. This sequence encodes CASSRQGGDTQYF.

The V call is TRBV28, the J call TRBJ1-2; no firm D call. Germline CDR1 MDHEN, CDR2 SYDVKM. The V and J ends lost 3 bases and 6 bases respectively, with 8 bases between them. The CDR3 is 12 residues long. The CDR3 DNA is TGTGCCAGCAGTTTCGGCCCCCATGGCTACACCTTC. It is translated as CASSFGPHGYTF.

This sequence joins TRBV9 and TRBJ1-2, with TRBD1 as a possible D gene (5 bases). The CDR3 loop spans 18 amino acids. Germline V CDR1 and CDR2: SGDLS, YYNGEE. Trimming took 0 bases from V and 0 from J, leaving 18 bases between them. Here the CDR3 DNA reads TGTGCCAGCAGCGTAGACCTAGGGGTTCCCATTTCTAACTATGGCTACACCTTC. It specifies CASSVDLGVPISNYGYTF.

This chain connects TRBV4-1 to TRBJ1-2, with a tentative D call TRBD1 (6 bases). Trimming took 0 bases from V and 2 from J, leaving 10 bases between them. This CDR3 contains 15 residues. CDR1 is MGHRA and CDR2 is YSYEKL in the germline V gene. The CDR3 DNA is TGCGCCAGCAGCCAAGATTTCGGACAGAACTATGGCTACACCTTC. Translated, it gives CASSQDFGQNYGYTF.

A word on this clone: A junction end diverges from the germline sequence, so it may reflect a read error. The chain is built from TRBV4-1 and TRBJ2-7, with 8 bases fitting TRBD1. This CDR3 has 13 residues. Germline CDR1 and CDR2: MGHRA and YSYEKL. The CDR3 DNA reads as TGCGCCAGCAGCCAGACCGGGACAGGTACTTTGGACTTC. It specifies CASSQTGTGTLDF.

The chain employs TRBV6-5 and TRBJ1-5, with D maybe TRBD1 (6 bases). The CDR3 has 15 amino acids. Trimming pared 0 bases from V and 4 bases from J, leaving 10 bases between. Germline loops: CDR1 MNHEY, CDR2 SVGAGI. The CDR3 sequence: CASSYSGGENQPQHF. The DNA of the CDR3 is TGTGCCAGCAGTTACTCGGGGGGCGAAAATCAGCCCCAGCATTTT.

The chain links TRBV7-2 to TRBJ2-1; D remains unclear. From germline, CDR1 is SGHTA and CDR2 FQGNSA. Trimming shortened V by 1 base and J by 6 bases, and 4 bases separated the two germline ends. The CDR3 contains 12 residues. The CDR3 is CASSLDFNEQFF. The DNA of the CDR3 is TGTGCCAGCAGCTTAGATTTCAATGAGCAGTTCTTC.

In its sample, this clone was seen a few times. The genes are TRBV14 and TRBJ1-1; TRBD1 is a possible D gene (5 bases). Per germline, CDR1 SGHDN and CDR2 FVKESK. V was clipped by 4 bases and J by 0 bases, with 9 bases between them. The CDR3 spans 14 residues. The CDR3, as DNA: TGTGCCAGCAGCCTCGCAGGGATGAACACTGAAGCTTTCTTT. Translated, it gives CASSLAGMNTEAFF.

This clone is a singleton in its sample. The chain joins TRBV7-9 to TRBJ2-7; D might be TRBD1 (6 bases). CDR3 size: 14 residues. Germline-derived CDR1 and CDR2 are SEHNR and FQNEAQ (reference sequence). Trimming removed 4 bases at V and 0 bases at J, with 10 bases between. This CDR3 is CASSSRTDSYEQYF. The CDR3 DNA sequence: TGTGCCAGCAGCTCGAGGACAGACTCCTACGAGCAGTACTTC.

This chain links TRBV7-2 with TRBJ2-7; D possibly corresponds to TRBD2 (5 bases). V lost 6 bases to trimming and J lost 0 bases, with 12 bases between them. CDR3 length equals 14 residues. Germline V gives CDR1 SGHTA, CDR2 FQGNSA. CDR3 nucleotide sequence: TGTGCCAGCAGTTTTAGTGGGAGCTCCTACGAGCAGTACTTC. As protein: CASSFSGSSYEQYF.

The chain links TRBV7-2 to TRBJ2-4, with D unresolved. CDR1 is SGHTA and CDR2 is FQGNSA in the germline V gene. This CDR3 spans 14 amino acids. V lost 5 bases to trimming and J lost 3 bases, with 11 bases between them. The CDR3 sequence: CASSLQLGKNIQYF. In DNA form, the CDR3 reads TGTGCCAGCAGCCTCCAACTGGGCAAAAACATTCAGTACTTC.

The chain links TRBV5-1 to TRBJ1-4, with no clear D. The CDR3 extends over 16 amino acids. The V and J ends lost 2 bases and 2 bases respectively, with 13 bases between them. Per germline, CDR1 SGHRS and CDR2 YFSETQ. The CDR3 DNA reads as TGCGCCAGCAGCTTTGGGTCTCGACGGACTAATGAAAAACTGTTTTTT. Amino acid sequence: CASSFGSRRTNEKLFF.

The sample holds a few counts of this clone. This chain links TRBV9 with TRBJ2-3; 11 positions agree with TRBD2. V gave up 3 bases and J gave up 4 bases; unmatched junction bases: 10. Germline V gives CDR1 SGDLS, CDR2 YYNGEE. The CDR3 loop spans 17 amino acids. CDR3 in amino acids: CASSGGVLAGVADTQYF. In DNA, the CDR3 is TGTGCCAGCAGCGGAGGGGTACTAGCGGGAGTTGCAGATACGCAGTATTTT. Supplemented by reference TRBV9 and TRBJ2-3, the full variable domain reads DSGVTQTPKHLITATGQRVTLRCSPRSGDLSVYWYQQSLDQGLQFLIQYYNGEERAKGNILERFSAQQFPDLHSELNLSSLELGDSALYFCASSGGVLAGVADTQYFGPGTRLTVL.

The chain carries TRBV28 and TRBJ1-2; 11 nucleotides align to TRBD1. Looked up from germline, CDR1 is MDHEN and CDR2 is SYDVKM. The V segment lost 6 bases and the J segment 8 bases; nucleotides outside the gene matches: 5. The CDR3 runs 13 residues. CDR3 bases: TGTGCCAGCAGAGGACAGGGGGCTGGCGGCTACACCTTC. This translates into CASRGQGAGGYTF.

Worth noting for this clone: Distinct nucleotide sequences in the sample also encode this CDR3. The chain joins TRBV7-2 to TRBJ1-5; a weak D match, TRBD1 (6 bases). The length of the CDR3 is 15 residues. Trimming cost V 1 base and J 4 bases, with 11 bases left between them. Germline V gives CDR1 SGHTA, CDR2 FQGNSA. CDR3 loop: CASSLDGGRNQPQHF. CDR3 DNA: TGTGCCAGCAGCTTAGATGGGGGCAGGAATCAGCCCCAGCATTTT.

The V and J genes are TRBV19 and TRBJ2-1, with TRBD2 matching over 13 bases. The junction had 1 base not matched to a gene; V was cut back by 7 bases and J by 1 base. Germline V CDR1 and CDR2: LNHDA, SQIVND (reference sequence). The length of the CDR3 is 15 residues. Here the CDR3 reads CASKLAGGSYNEQFF. Written as DNA, the CDR3 is TGTGCCAGTAAACTAGCGGGGGGGTCCTACAATGAGCAGTTCTTC. Filled out from reference TRBV19 and TRBJ2-1, the complete variable domain reads DGGITQSPKYLFRKEGQNVTLSCEQNLNHDAMYWYRQDPGQGLRLIYYSQIVNDFQKGDIAEGYSVSREKKESFPLTVTSAQKNPTAFYLCASKLAGGSYNEQFFGPGTRLTVL.

CDR3 loop: CATKLGGGGYTF. CDR3 nucleotide sequence: TGTGCCACCAAACTGGGAGGGGGCGGCTACACCTTC. The chain couples TRBV6-5 to TRBJ1-2, with TRBD1 identical over 7 bases. This CDR3 comprises 12 residues. With V trimmed by 10 bases and J by 8 bases, 10 bases remained unmatched. Looked up from germline, CDR1 is MNHEY and CDR2 is SVGAGI.

This clone has only one observation. The genes are TRBV11-2 and TRBJ1-1; TRBD1 is a possible D gene (6 bases). The germline V and J ends were trimmed by 0 bases and 0 bases, with 8 bases remaining between them. CDR1 and CDR2 (germline): SGHAT, FQNNGV. The CDR3 loop spans 15 amino acids. CDR3 residues: CASSLEGAVNTEAFF. The CDR3 DNA follows: TGTGCCAGCAGCTTAGAGGGGGCAGTGAACACTGAAGCTTTCTTT.

This clone was seen only once. This chain joins TRBV7-8 and TRBJ1-5; 7 bases fit TRBD1. The CDR3 sequence is 14 residues long. Looked up from germline, CDR1 is SGHVS and CDR2 is FQNEAQ. J lost 10 bases, V lost 5 bases, and 11 bases had no gene match. CDR3 nucleotide sequence: TGTGCCAGCAGCGCACGGGACAGCGATGGACCCCAGCATTTT. Protein: CASSARDSDGPQHF.

The chain uses TRBV6-5 and TRBJ2-1, with D maybe TRBD1 (5 bases). Germline V CDR1 and CDR2: MNHEY, SVGAGI. The length of the CDR3 is 12 residues. V was clipped by 6 bases and J by 9 bases, with 12 bases between them. In DNA, the CDR3 is TGTGCCAGCAGCTCAGGGATCGGTGAGCAGTTCTTC. It encodes CASSSGIGEQFF.

The chain combines TRBV7-2 with TRBJ1-4; D is unresolved. Germline V gives CDR1 SGHTA, CDR2 FQGNSA. This CDR3 spans 16 amino acids. V shed 5 bases and J shed 0 bases, with 13 bases lying between them. Here the CDR3 reads CASSHYTDATNEKLFF. CDR3 coding DNA: TGTGCCAGCAGCCATTATACAGACGCAACTAATGAAAAACTGTTTTTT.

This rearrangement joins TRBV5-1 to TRBJ1-2; 9 positions match TRBD1. This CDR3 region has 15 residues. Germline CDR1 is SGHRS and CDR2 is YFSETQ. V shed 5 bases and J 5 bases; nucleotides not matched to a gene: 10. The CDR3 DNA reads TGCGCCAGCAGTTACACCGGGACAGGGATTTATGGCTACACCTTC. It translates to CASSYTGTGIYGYTF.